This TCR beta chain was found in a study of PD-1 blockade in classical Hodgkin lymphoma. Germline V gene lookup returns CDR1 LGHNA and CDR2 YSLEER. CDR3 length equals 17 residues. Trimming pared 0 bases from V and 2 bases from J, leaving 13 bases between. Produced via immunoSEQ multiplex PCR; TCRdb's table is partial and in-frame only. The top ten clones hold roughly 15% of a sample with over 85,000 clones, roughly 80% of them seen once. All patients experienced relapse after autologous stem cell transplantation, and brentuximab vedotin exposure was variable. The clonotype originates from a human donor with classical Hodgkin lymphoma. Here the sequenced sample was peripheral blood mononuclear cells (PBMCs), taken before the second cycle of nivolumab. The chain couples TRBV4-3 to TRBJ2-2; D may be TRBD1 or TRBD2 (5 bases each). CDR3 sequence (DNA): TGCGCCAGCAGCCAAGATCCTAGGGGAGCTAACACCGGGGAGCTGTTTTTT. Its translation: CASSQDPRGANTGELFF.